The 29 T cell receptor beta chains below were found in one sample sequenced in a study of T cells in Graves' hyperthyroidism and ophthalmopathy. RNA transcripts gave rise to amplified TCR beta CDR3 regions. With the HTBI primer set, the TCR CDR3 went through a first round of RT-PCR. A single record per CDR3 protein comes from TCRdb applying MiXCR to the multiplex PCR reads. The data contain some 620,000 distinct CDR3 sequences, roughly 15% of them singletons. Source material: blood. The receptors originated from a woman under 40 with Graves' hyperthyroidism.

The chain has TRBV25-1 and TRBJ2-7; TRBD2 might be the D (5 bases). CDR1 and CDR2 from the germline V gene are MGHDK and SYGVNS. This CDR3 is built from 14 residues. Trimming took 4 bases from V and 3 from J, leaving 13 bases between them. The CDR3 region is CASSGPLEVYEQYF. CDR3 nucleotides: TGTGCCAGCAGTGGCCCACTAGAAGTCTACGAGCAGTACTTC.

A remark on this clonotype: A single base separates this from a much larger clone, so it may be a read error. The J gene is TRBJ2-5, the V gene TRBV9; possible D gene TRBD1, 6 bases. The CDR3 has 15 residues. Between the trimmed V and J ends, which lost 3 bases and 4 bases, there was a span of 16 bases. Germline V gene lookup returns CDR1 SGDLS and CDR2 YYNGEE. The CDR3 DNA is TGTGCCAGCAGCGCCAATACAGGGATGCGAGAGACCCAGTACTTC. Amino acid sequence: CASSANTGMRETQYF. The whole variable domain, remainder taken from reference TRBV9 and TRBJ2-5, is DSGVTQTPKHLITATGQRVTLRCSPRSGDLSVYWYQQSLDQGLQFLIQYYNGEERAKGNILERFSAQQFPDLHSELNLSSLELGDSALYFCASSANTGMRETQYFGPGTRLLVL.

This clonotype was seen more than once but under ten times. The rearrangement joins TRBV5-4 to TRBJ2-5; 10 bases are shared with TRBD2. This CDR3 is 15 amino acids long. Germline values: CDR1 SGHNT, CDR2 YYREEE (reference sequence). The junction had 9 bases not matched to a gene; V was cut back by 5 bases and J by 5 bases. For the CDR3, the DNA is TGTGCCAGCAGTCTTCTCCTAGCGGGAGTTGAGACCCAGTACTTC. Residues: CASSLLLAGVETQYF.

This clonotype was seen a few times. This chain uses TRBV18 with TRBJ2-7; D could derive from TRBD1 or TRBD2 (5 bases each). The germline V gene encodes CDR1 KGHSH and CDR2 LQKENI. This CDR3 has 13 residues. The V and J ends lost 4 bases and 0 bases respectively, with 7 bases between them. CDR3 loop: CASSRDHSYEQYF. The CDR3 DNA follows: TGTGCCAGCTCACGGGACCACTCCTACGAGCAGTACTTC.

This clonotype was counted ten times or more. DNA for the CDR3: TGTGCCAGCACATCTAGCTTCAGGGAGCAGTTCTTC. Its translation: CASTSSFREQFF. The chain has TRBV27 and TRBJ2-1; weak D call: TRBD2 (5 bases). Between the trimmed V and J ends, which lost 7 bases and 10 bases, there was a span of 14 bases. The CDR3 is 12 residues long. Germline-derived CDR1 and CDR2 are MNHEY and SMNVEV (reference sequence).

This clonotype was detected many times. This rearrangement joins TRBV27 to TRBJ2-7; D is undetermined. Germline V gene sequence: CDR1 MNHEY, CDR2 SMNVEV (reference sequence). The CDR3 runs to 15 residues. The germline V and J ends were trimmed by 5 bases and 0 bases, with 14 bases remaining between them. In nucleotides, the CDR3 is TGTGCCAGCAGTCCGCCAGGACGGCCCTCCTACGAGCAGTACTTC. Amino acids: CASSPPGRPSYEQYF.

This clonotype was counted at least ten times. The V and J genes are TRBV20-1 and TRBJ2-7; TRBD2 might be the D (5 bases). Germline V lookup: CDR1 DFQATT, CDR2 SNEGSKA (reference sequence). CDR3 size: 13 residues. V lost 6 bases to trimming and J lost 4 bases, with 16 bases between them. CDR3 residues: CSASLATGYEQYF. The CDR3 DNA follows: TGCAGTGCGAGTTTGGCTACGGGGTACGAGCAGTACTTC.

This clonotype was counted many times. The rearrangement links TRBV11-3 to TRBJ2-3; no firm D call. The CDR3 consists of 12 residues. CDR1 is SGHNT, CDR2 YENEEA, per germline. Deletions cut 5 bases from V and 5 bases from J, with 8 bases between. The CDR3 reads CASSGYKDTQYF. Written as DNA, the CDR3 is TGTGCCAGCAGCGGGTACAAAGATACGCAGTATTTT.

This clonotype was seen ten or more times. CDR3 sequence: CASRGSMTSGRETQYF. The CDR3 DNA follows: TGTGCCAGCAGGGGATCGATGACTAGCGGGAGAGAGACCCAGTACTTC. The chain couples TRBV2 to TRBJ2-5, with TRBD2 matching 12 bases. The CDR3 is 16 amino acids. From germline, CDR1 is SNHLY and CDR2 FYNNEI. Trimming at V came to 6 bases and at J to 4 bases, leaving 9 bases not matched to a gene.

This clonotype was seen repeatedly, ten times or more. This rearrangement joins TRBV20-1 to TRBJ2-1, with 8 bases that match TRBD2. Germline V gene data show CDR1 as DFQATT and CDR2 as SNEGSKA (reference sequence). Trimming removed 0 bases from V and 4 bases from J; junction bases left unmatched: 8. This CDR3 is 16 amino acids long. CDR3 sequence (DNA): TGCAGTGCTAGAGATAAACTAGCGGCCAGATACAATGAGCAGTTCTTC. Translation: CSARDKLAARYNEQFF.

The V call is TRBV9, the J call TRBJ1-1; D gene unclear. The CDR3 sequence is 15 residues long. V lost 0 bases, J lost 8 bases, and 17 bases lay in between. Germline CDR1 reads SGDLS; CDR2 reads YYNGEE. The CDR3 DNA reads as TGTGCCAGCAGCGTAGAGGACGGGCTTTCGACCGAAGCTTTCTTT. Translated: CASSVEDGLSTEAFF.

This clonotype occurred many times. CDR3 DNA sequence: TGCAGTGCTACCTCAACGGGGGTCATTACACAAGAGACCCAGTACTTC. It specifies CSATSTGVITQETQYF. The chain couples TRBV20-1 to TRBJ2-5, with D possibly TRBD2 on 6 matching bases. Germline V gives CDR1 DFQATT, CDR2 SNEGSKA (reference sequence). The CDR3 is made up of 16 amino acids. V was pared by 4 bases and J by 2 bases, with 20 bases between.

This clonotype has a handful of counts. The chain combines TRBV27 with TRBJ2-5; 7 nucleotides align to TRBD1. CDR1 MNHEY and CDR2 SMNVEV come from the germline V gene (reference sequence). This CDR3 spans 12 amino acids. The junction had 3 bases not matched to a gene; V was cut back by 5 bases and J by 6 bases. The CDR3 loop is CASSVQGKTQYF. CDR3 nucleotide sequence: TGTGCCAGCAGTGTACAGGGGAAGACCCAGTACTTC.

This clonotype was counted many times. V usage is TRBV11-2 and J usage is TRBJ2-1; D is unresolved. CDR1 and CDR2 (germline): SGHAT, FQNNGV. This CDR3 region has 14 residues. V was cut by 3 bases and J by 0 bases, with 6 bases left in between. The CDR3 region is CASSFPSSYNEQFF. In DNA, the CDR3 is TGTGCCAGCAGCTTCCCGAGCTCCTACAATGAGCAGTTCTTC.

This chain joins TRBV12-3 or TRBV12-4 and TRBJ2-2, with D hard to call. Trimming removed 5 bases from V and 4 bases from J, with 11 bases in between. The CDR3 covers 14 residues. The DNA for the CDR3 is TGTGCCAGCAGTCACACTCATCCCACCGGGGAGCTGTTTTTT. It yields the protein CASSHTHPTGELFF.

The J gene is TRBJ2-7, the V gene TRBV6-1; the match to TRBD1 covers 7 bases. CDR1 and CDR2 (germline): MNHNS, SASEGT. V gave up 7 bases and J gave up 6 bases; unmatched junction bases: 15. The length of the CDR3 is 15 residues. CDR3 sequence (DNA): TGTGCCAGCATCCCCGACAGGGCTCGTCTTGGCGAGCAGTACTTC. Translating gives CASIPDRARLGEQYF.

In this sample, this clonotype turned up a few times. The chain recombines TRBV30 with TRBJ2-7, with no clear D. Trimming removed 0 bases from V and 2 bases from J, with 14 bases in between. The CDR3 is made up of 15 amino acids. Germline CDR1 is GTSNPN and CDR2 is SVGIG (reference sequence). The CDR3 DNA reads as TGTGCCTGGAGTGTACCGGCAGGAGCCACCTACGAGCAGTACTTC. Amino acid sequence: CAWSVPAGATYEQYF.

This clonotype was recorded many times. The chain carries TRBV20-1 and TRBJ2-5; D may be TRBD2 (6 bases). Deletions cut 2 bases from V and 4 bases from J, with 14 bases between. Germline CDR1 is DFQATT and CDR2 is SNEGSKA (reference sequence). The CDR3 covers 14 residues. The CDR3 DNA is TGCAGTGCTAGATCAGGGAGGAAGGGAGAGACCCAGTACTTC. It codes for CSARSGRKGETQYF.

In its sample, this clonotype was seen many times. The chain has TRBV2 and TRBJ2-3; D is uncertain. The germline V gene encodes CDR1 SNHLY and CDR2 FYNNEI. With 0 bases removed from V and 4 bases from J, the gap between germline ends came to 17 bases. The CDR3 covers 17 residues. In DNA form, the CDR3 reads TGTGCCAGCAGTGAAGCGCTTCAGGACGTCGTTTCAGATACGCAGTATTTT. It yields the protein CASSEALQDVVSDTQYF.

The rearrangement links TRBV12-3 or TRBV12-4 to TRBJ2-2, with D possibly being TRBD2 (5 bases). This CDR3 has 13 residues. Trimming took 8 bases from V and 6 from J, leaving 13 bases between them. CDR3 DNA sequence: TGTGCCAGCGGGTATAGCGTGGCCGGGGAGCTGTTTTTT. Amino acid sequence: CASGYSVAGELFF.

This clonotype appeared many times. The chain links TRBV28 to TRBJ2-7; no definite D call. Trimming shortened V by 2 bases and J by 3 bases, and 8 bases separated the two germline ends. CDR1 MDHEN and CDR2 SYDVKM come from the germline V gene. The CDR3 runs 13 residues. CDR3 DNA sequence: TGTGCCAGCAGTTTACCCCAGTACTACGAGCAGTACTTC. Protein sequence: CASSLPQYYEQYF.

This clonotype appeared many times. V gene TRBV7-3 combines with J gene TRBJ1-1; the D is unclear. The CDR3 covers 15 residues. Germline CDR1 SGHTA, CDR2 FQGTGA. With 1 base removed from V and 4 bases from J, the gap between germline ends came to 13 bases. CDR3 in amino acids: CASSLRHFGGTEAFF. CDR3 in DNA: TGTGCCAGCAGCTTAAGACACTTCGGCGGCACTGAAGCTTTCTTT.

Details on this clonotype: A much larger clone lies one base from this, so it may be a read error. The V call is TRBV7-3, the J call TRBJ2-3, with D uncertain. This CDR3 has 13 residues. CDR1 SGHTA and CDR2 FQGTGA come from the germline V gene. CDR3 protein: CVSSLVATDTQYF. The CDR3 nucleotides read TGTGTCAGCAGCTTAGTAGCCACAGATACGCAGTATTTT. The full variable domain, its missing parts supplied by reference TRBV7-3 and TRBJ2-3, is GAGVSQTPSNKVTEKGKYVELRCDPISGHTALYWYRQSLGQGPEFLIYFQGTGAADDSGLPNDRFFAVRPEGSVSTLKIQRTERGDSAVYLCVSSLVATDTQYFGPGTRLTVL.

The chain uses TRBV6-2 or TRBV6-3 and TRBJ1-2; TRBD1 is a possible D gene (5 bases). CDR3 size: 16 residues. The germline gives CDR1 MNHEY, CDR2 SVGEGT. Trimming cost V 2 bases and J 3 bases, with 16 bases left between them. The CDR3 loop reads CASSYRVTDLHYGYTF. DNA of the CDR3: TGTGCCAGCAGTTACAGGGTGACAGACTTACACTATGGCTACACCTTC.

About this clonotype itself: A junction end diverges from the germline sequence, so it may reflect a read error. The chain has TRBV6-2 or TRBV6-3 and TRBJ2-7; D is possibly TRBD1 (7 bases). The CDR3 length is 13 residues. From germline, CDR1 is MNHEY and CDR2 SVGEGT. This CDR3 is CASSSNRGGERYF. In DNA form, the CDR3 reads TGTGCCAGCAGCTCTAACAGGGGCGGGGAGCGGTACTTC.

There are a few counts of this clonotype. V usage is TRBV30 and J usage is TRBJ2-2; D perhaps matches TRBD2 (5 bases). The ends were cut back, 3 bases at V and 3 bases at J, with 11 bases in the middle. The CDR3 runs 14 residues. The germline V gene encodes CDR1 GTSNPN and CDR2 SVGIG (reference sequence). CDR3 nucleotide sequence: TGTGCCTGGAGGAAAAAGGGAGACACCGGGGAGCTGTTTTTT. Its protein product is CAWRKKGDTGELFF.

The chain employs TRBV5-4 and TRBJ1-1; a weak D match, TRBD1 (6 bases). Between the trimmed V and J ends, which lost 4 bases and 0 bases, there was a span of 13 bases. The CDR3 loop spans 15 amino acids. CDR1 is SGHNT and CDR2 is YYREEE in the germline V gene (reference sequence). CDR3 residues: CASSGYRELNTEAFF. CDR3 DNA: TGTGCCAGCAGCGGGTACAGGGAGCTGAACACTGAAGCTTTCTTT.

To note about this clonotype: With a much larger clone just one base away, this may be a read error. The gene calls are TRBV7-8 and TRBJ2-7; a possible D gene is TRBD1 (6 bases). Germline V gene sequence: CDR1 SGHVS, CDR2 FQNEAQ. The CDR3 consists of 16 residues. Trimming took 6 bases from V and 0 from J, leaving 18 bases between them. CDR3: CASRAGGQSASYEQYF. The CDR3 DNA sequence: TGTGCCAGCAGGGCGGGTGGACAGTCAGCCTCCTACGAGCAGTACTTC.

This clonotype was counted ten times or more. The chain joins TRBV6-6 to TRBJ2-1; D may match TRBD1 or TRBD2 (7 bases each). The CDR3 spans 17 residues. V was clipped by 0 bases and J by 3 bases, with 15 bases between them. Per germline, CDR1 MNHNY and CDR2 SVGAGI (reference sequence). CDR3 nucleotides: TGTGCCAGCAGTTACTCGACAGGGAGGGGCCTCTACAATGAGCAGTTCTTC. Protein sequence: CASSYSTGRGLYNEQFF.